This is a list of T cell receptor beta chains from one sample in a study of siplizumab effects on memory and regulatory T cells. The repertoire was sequenced with immunoSEQ multiplex PCR; TCRdb's copy has only in-frame clones and lacks some. Seen here are 100,000 or so clones, 93% observed once, and the top ten hold around 0.16%. Sequenced sample: non-Treg CD4+ T cells sorted from blood. The source is a human donor in good health. Each CDR3 is given with its conserved first and last residue. Fields, in order: J gene, D gene, clone size, V gene, CDR3 protein, CDR3 DNA. D genes are given only for firm matches. Only part of the rows carry a size: once, few, many, or a class if the clone is expanded.

J: TRBJ1-6
D: TRBD1
size: -
V: TRBV5-1
CDR3: CASSSGQGNSPLHF
DNA: TGCGCCAGCAGCTCCGGACAGGGTAATTCACCCCTCCACTTT

J: TRBJ2-3
D: -
size: -
V: TRBV7-8
CDR3: CASSLWPGPTATDTQYF
DNA: TGTGCCAGCAGCTTATGGCCGGGACCAACCGCCACAGATACGCAGTATTTT

J: TRBJ2-7
D: -
size: few
V: TRBV18
CDR3: CASSPTGLPEQYF
DNA: TGTGCCAGCTCACCAACAGGGTTGCCCGAGCAGTACTTC

J: TRBJ1-2
D: -
size: few
V: TRBV5-5
CDR3: CASSLAEDYGYTF
DNA: TGTGCCAGCAGCTTGGCCGAGGACTATGGCTACACCTTC

J: TRBJ1-2
D: TRBD1
size: -
V: TRBV2
CDR3: CASTMRTGNGYTF
DNA: TGTGCCAGCACTATGCGGACAGGGAATGGCTACACCTTC

J: TRBJ2-7
D: -
size: -
V: TRBV2
CDR3: CASSRTALSYEQYF
DNA: TGTGCCAGCAGCCGGACAGCCCTTTCCTACGAGCAGTACTTC

J: TRBJ1-4
D: -
size: -
V: TRBV11-2
CDR3: CASSLGAGNEKLFF
DNA: TGTGCCAGCAGCTTAGGGGCAGGGAATGAAAAACTGTTTTTT

J: TRBJ2-1
D: -
size: once
V: TRBV7-6
CDR3: CASSLGVHEQFF
DNA: TGTGCCAGCAGCTTAGGGGTGCATGAGCAGTTCTTC

J: TRBJ2-7
D: -
size: once
V: TRBV7-2
CDR3: CASSPGSHYEQYF
DNA: TGTGCCAGCAGCCCAGGGTCACACTACGAGCAGTACTTC

J: TRBJ2-3
D: -
size: -
V: TRBV7-8
CDR3: CASTQQGTTDTQYF
DNA: TGTGCCAGCACCCAACAGGGAACCACAGATACGCAGTATTTT

J: TRBJ2-7
D: -
size: -
V: TRBV27
CDR3: CASSYRGLSYEQYF
DNA: TGTGCCAGCAGTTACAGGGGACTCTCCTACGAGCAGTACTTC

J: TRBJ2-7
D: -
size: once
V: TRBV5-1
CDR3: CASSPSGAQGRGEQYF
DNA: TGCGCCAGCAGCCCCAGTGGGGCCCAGGGCCGGGGCGAGCAGTACTTC

J: TRBJ2-7
D: -
size: once
V: TRBV21-1
CDR3: CASSKAGTDNYEQYF
DNA: TGTGCCAGCAGCAAGGCCGGGACAGATAACTACGAGCAGTACTTC

J: TRBJ2-2
D: TRBD2
size: -
V: TRBV7-7
CDR3: CASSFGLAGGRNTGELFF
DNA: TGTGCCAGCAGCTTTGGTCTAGCGGGGGGCCGGAACACCGGGGAGCTGTTTTTT

J: TRBJ2-1
D: -
size: -
V: TRBV7-3
CDR3: CASSLTPTGHNEQFF
DNA: TGTGCCAGCAGCTTAACGCCTACGGGGCACAATGAGCAGTTCTTC

J: TRBJ1-3
D: TRBD1
size: -
V: TRBV6-5
CDR3: CASASTGAGNTIYF
DNA: TGTGCCAGCGCTTCCACAGGGGCTGGAAACACCATATATTTT

J: TRBJ1-2
D: -
size: -
V: TRBV18
CDR3: CASSPRLQEASYGYTF
DNA: TGTGCCAGCTCACCACGTTTACAGGAGGCTTCCTATGGCTACACCTTC

J: TRBJ2-1
D: -
size: once
V: TRBV5-1
CDR3: CASSGGANNEQFF
DNA: TGCGCCAGCAGCGGGGGGGCGAACAATGAGCAGTTCTTC

J: TRBJ2-7
D: TRBD1
size: once
V: TRBV7-7
CDR3: CASSEPGQQQYF
DNA: TGTGCCAGCAGCGAGCCGGGACAGCAGCAGTACTTC

J: TRBJ1-1
D: -
size: -
V: TRBV28
CDR3: CAGRRGGRTEAFF
DNA: TGTGCCGGACGACGCGGGGGGAGGACTGAAGCTTTCTTT

J: TRBJ2-7
D: TRBD1
size: once
V: TRBV10-3
CDR3: CAISESVGTGFSYEQYF
DNA: TGTGCCATCAGTGAGTCCGTCGGGACAGGGTTTTCCTACGAGCAGTACTTC

J: TRBJ2-1
D: TRBD2
size: -
V: TRBV7-2
CDR3: CASSLGTSGGYNEQFF
DNA: TGTGCCAGCAGCTTAGGGACTAGCGGGGGGTACAATGAGCAGTTCTTC

J: TRBJ2-2
D: -
size: -
V: TRBV7-3
CDR3: CASSLARTGELFF
DNA: TGTGCCAGCAGCTTAGCCCGCACCGGGGAGCTGTTTTTT

J: TRBJ2-7
D: -
size: -
V: TRBV28
CDR3: CASSLSGRGRDEQYF
DNA: TGTGCCAGCAGTTTATCAGGTCGGGGAAGGGACGAGCAGTACTTC

J: TRBJ2-5
D: -
size: -
V: TRBV5-1
CDR3: CASGPIETQYF
DNA: TGCGCCAGCGGACCCATAGAGACCCAGTACTTC

J: TRBJ2-2
D: TRBD2
size: -
V: TRBV7-9
CDR3: CASSENVTSRGTGELFF
DNA: TGTGCCAGCAGCGAAAACGTGACTAGCCGGGGCACCGGGGAGCTGTTTTTT

J: TRBJ1-4
D: -
size: -
V: TRBV19
CDR3: CASSILSQGTTNEKLFF
DNA: TGTGCCAGTAGTATATTGTCACAGGGAACAACTAATGAAAAACTGTTTTTT

J: TRBJ2-1
D: TRBD1
size: -
V: TRBV28
CDR3: CASSPRTGYNEQFF
DNA: TGTGCCAGCAGCCCAAGGACAGGTTACAATGAGCAGTTCTTC

J: TRBJ1-2
D: -
size: -
V: TRBV30
CDR3: CAWSVFGGGRSGSNYGYTF
DNA: TGTGCCTGGAGTGTATTCGGAGGGGGTAGATCGGGTTCTAACTATGGCTACACCTTC

J: TRBJ2-5
D: -
size: -
V: TRBV25-1
CDR3: CASSEYVGRAETQYF
DNA: TGTGCCAGCAGTGAATATGTCGGCAGGGCCGAGACCCAGTACTTC

J: TRBJ2-1
D: -
size: -
V: TRBV11-3
CDR3: CASSLDRSEQFF
DNA: TGTGCCAGCAGCTTAGATCGGAGTGAGCAGTTCTTC

J: TRBJ1-3
D: -
size: -
V: TRBV6-6
CDR3: CASSPGLSGNTIYF
DNA: TGTGCCAGCAGCCCGGGACTTTCTGGAAACACCATATATTTT

J: TRBJ2-1
D: TRBD1
size: -
V: TRBV5-6
CDR3: CASSIGTAYYNEQFF
DNA: TGTGCCAGCAGCATAGGGACAGCCTACTACAATGAGCAGTTCTTC

J: TRBJ1-1
D: -
size: -
V: TRBV5-1
CDR3: CASSLADPGYTEAFF
DNA: TGCGCCAGCAGCTTGGCGGACCCAGGGTACACTGAAGCTTTCTTT

J: TRBJ2-5
D: -
size: -
V: TRBV7-3
CDR3: CASSLNSGVETQYF
DNA: TGTGCCAGCAGCTTAAATTCGGGGGTGGAGACCCAGTACTTC

J: TRBJ1-5
D: -
size: -
V: TRBV2
CDR3: CASNGQVTNQPQHF
DNA: TGTGCCAGCAACGGGCAGGTAACAAATCAGCCCCAGCATTTT

J: TRBJ1-6
D: -
size: -
V: TRBV7-9
CDR3: CASSLATDSPLHF
DNA: TGTGCCAGCAGCTTAGCGACAGATTCACCCCTCCACTTT